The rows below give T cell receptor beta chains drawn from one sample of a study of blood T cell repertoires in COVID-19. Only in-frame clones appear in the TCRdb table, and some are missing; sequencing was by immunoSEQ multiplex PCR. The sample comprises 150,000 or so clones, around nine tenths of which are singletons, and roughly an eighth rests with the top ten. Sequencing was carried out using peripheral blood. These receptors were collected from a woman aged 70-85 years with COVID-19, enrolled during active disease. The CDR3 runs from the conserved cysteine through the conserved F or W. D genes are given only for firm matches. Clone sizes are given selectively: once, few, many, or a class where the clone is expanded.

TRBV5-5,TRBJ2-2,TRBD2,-,CASRSGLAGGRGTGELFF,TGTGCCAGCAGATCGGGACTAGCGGGGGGCCGGGGCACCGGGGAGCTGTTTTTT
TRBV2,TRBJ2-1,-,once,CASSLLVVNEQFF,TGTGCCAGCAGCCTATTGGTAGTAAACGAGCAGTTCTTC
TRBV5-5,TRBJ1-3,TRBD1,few,CASSLIIVSDRRGNTIYF,TGTGCCAGCAGCTTGATAATTGTTTCGGACAGGCGCGGAAACACCATATATTTT
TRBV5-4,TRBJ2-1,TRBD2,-,CALTTSGGSYNEQFF,TGTGCCCTAACAACTAGCGGGGGGAGTTACAATGAGCAGTTCTTC
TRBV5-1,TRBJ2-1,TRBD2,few,CASSLVLAGNLYNEQFF,TGCGCCAGCAGCTTGGTCCTAGCGGGGAACTTATACAATGAGCAGTTCTTC
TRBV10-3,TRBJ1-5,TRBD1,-,CAISEDRVNQPQHF,TGTGCCATCAGTGAAGACAGGGTCAATCAGCCCCAGCATTTT
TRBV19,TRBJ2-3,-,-,CASGGQWGGRLLSTDTQYF,TGTGCCAGTGGAGGACAGTGGGGTGGAAGGCTGCTTAGCACAGATACGCAGTATTTT
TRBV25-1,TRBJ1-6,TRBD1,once,CASSEDRVNSPLHF,TGTGCCAGCAGTGAGGACAGGGTTAATTCACCCCTCCACTTT
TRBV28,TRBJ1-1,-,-,CASTRRSTEAFF,TGTGCCAGTACCCGTCGGAGCACTGAAGCTTTCTTT
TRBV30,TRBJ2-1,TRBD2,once,CAWIPGGPSQFF,TGTGCCTGGATCCCGGGGGGGCCGTCGCAGTTCTTC
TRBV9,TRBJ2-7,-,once,CASSVGSSYEQYF,TGTGCCAGCAGCGTAGGGAGTTCCTACGAGCAGTACTTC
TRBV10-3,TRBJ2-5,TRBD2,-,CAIRSGGYQETQYF,TGTGCCATCAGGAGCGGGGGGTACCAAGAGACCCAGTACTTC
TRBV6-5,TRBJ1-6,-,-,CASSYVQNNSPLHF,TGTGCCAGCAGTTATGTTCAAAATAATTCACCCCTCCACTTT
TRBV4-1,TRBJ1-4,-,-,CASSQEPDITNEKLFF,TGCGCCAGCAGCCAAGAGCCGGACATAACTAATGAAAAACTGTTTTTT
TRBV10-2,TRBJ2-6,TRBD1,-,CASRENPGQSSGANVLTF,TGCGCCAGCAGAGAGAACCCGGGACAGAGCTCTGGGGCCAACGTCCTGACTTTC
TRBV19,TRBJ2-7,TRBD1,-,CASSRQGSEQYF,TGTGCCAGTAGTCGACAGGGTTCCGAGCAGTACTTC
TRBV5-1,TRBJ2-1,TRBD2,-,CASSSSGGAINHEQFF,TGCGCCAGCAGTTCTAGCGGGGGGGCCATCAACCATGAGCAGTTCTTC
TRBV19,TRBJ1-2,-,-,CASRPREANGYTF,TGTGCCAGTAGACCGAGGGAGGCTAACGGCTACACCTTC
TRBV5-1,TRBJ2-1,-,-,CASEKGDHNEQFF,TGCGCCAGCGAGAAGGGGGACCACAATGAGCAGTTCTTC
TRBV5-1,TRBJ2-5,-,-,CASSFGGEETQYF,TGCGCCAGCAGCTTCGGAGGGGAAGAGACCCAGTACTTC
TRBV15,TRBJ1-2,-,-,CATSRDYSGQGIGGYTF,TGTGCCACCAGCAGAGATTATAGCGGGCAGGGGATTGGCGGCTACACCTTC
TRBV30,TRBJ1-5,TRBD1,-,CAWSTAGGQPQHF,TGTGCCTGGAGTACGGCAGGGGGTCAGCCCCAGCATTTT
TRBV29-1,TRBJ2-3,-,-,CSVRGLAKGTDTQYF,TGCAGCGTCCGAGGGCTAGCGAAGGGTACAGATACGCAGTATTTT
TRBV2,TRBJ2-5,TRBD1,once,CAITGGAGETQYF,TGTGCCATCACAGGGGGCGCGGGAGAGACCCAGTACTTC
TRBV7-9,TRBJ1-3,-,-,CASSLRRQDNSGNTIYF,TGTGCCAGCAGCTTACGCCGGCAGGACAACTCTGGAAACACCATATATTTT
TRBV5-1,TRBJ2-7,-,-,CASSLVDSSYEQYF,TGCGCCAGCAGCTTGGTGGACAGCAGTTACGAGCAGTACTTC